This T cell receptor beta chain was captured by sequencing in a study of blood T cell repertoires in COVID-19. Overall study context: COVID-19 samples, acute and convalescent, were from the United States, Italy and Spain. Sources were T cells, B-cell-depleted T cells, or PBMCs; the material itself was cDNA or gDNA.

Original processing notes: Nucleated cell number was recorded as an estimate derived from reference gene primer amplification. The protocol was immunoSEQ multiplex PCR, while the TCRdb copy is restricted to in-frame clones and leaves out a portion. V and J calls and clone size are as listed in that table; D and trimming were resolved from the DNA. The sample shows 200,000 to 250,000 clones, around 86% of them seen only once. This clone was counted between two and nine times. CDR1 and CDR2 (germline): SGHRS, YFSETQ. CDR3 length: 13 amino acids. V gave up 4 bases and J gave up 7 bases; unmatched junction bases: 6.

This sequence joins TRBV5-1 and TRBJ1-2; 8 positions agree with TRBD1. Specimen: peripheral blood. The TCR sequence derives from a man aged 60-69 years who had recovered from COVID-19. CDR3 amino acids: CASSTGGQGGYTF. CDR3 DNA: TGCGCCAGCAGCACAGGAGGACAGGGTGGCTACACCTTC.